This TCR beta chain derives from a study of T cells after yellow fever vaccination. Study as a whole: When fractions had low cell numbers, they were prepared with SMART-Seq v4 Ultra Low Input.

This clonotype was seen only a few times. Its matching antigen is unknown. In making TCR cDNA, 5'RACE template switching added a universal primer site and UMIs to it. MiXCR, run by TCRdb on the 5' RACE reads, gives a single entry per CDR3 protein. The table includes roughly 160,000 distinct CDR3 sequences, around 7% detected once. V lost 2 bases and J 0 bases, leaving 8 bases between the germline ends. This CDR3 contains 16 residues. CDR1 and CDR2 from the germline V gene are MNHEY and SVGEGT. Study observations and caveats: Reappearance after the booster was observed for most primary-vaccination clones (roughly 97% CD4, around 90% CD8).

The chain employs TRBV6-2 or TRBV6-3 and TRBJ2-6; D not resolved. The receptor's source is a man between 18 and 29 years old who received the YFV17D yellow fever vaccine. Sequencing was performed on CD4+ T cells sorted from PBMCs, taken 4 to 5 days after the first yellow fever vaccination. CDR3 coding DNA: TGTGCCAGCAGTTACCCCAAAAACTCTGGGGCCAACGTCCTGACTTTC. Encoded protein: CASSYPKNSGANVLTF.